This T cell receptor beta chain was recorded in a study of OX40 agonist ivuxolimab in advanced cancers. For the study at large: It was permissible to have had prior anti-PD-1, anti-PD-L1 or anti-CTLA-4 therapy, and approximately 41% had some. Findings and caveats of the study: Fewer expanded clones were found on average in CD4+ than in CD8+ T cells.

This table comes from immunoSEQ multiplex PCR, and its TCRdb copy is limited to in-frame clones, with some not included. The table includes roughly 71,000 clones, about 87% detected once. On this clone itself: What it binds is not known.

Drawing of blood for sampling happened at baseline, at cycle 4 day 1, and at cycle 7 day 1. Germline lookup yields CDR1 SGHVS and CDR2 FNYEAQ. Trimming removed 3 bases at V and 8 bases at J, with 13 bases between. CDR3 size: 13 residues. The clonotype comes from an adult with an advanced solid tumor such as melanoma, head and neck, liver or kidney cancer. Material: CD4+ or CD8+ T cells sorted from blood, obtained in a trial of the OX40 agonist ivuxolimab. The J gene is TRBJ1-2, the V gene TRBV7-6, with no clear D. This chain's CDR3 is CASSFNRVGGYTF. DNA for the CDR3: TGTGCCAGCAGCTTCAATCGGGTAGGAGGCTACACCTTC.